This paragraph reports one T cell receptor beta chain. Its antigen is as yet unknown. The PCR was carried out with 60 Vbeta primers and 13 Jbeta primers. Using immunoSEQ multiplex PCR, the repertoire was profiled, and TCRdb retains in-frame clones only, with some absent. The sample records fewer than 150,000 clones, 75% to 90% being singletons. V was trimmed by 0 bases and J by 4 bases, leaving 17 bases between them. CDR1 is MGHRA and CDR2 is YSYEKL in the germline V gene. The CDR3 spans 17 residues. The data were obtained in a study of cytomegalovirus exposure and HLA in healthy donors. Study-level results: Later on, a genetic analysis was performed. It linked a missense variant in DCLRE1C with V- and J-gene trimming of TCR beta. Researchers left out some V segments, among them TRBV6-2 and TRBV6-3, as indistinguishable. Cytomegalovirus status was reportedly diagnosed by the classifier with high specificity and sensitivity.

This clonotype originated in a female donor in good health and CMV-seronegative. Sequencing was done on a sample of PBMCs. This rearrangement joins TRBV4-1 to TRBJ2-3; D perhaps matches TRBD2 (6 bases). The CDR3 spells CASSQESSRTNADTQYF. The CDR3 DNA is TGCGCCAGCAGCCAAGAAAGTAGCCGGACTAACGCAGATACGCAGTATTTT.